This entry concerns a single TCR beta chain. Its target is unknown. Trimming cost V 6 bases and J 3 bases; bases outside gene matches: 12. CDR3 length: 17 residues. Germline assignment: CDR1 WSHSY and CDR2 SAAADI. Generated by immunoSEQ multiplex PCR, the TCRdb table keeps only in-frame clones and is missing some. The sample lists about 160,000 clones, around 90% occurring once. The data are from a study of T cell responses to AZD1222 COVID-19 vaccine. Study results and caveats: Recipients of two AZD1222 doses showed rising Spike-specific TCR breadth and depth.

The sequencing used peripheral blood, collected on day 0 of AZD1222 vaccination. The chain is built from TRBV10-2 and TRBJ1-3; the match to TRBD1 covers 9 bases. The source is an adult in good health. CDR3 sequence (DNA): TGCGCCAGCAGACCGGGACAGGGAAAAGCGTTTGGAAACACCATATATTTT. Its protein product is CASRPGQGKAFGNTIYF.